Shown below are 19 T cell receptor beta chains from a single sample sequenced in a study of control samples from healthy donors and cancer patients (dated by TCRdb to about 2020). The method was the immunoSEQ multiplex PCR assay. Not all clones reach the TCRdb copy of this immuneACCESS table, which keeps in-frame sequences only. Checked studies attribute under half of the gap to unresolved V genes and leave the rest unexplained. For this sample there are 150,000 to 200,000 clones; 90% to 95% appear just once. The ten largest make up roughly 0.7% of the sample. Sequencing was done on a sample of blood. Receptor source: a woman in her 30s in good health.

The genes are TRBV28 and TRBJ2-3, with unresolved D. The length of the CDR3 is 14 residues. Germline V gene sequence: CDR1 MDHEN, CDR2 SYDVKM. V shed 10 bases and J shed 0 bases, with 14 bases lying between them. The CDR3 DNA sequence: TGTGCCATCGAAACGGTGGGAAGCACAGATACGCAGTATTTT. Amino acids: CAIETVGSTDTQYF.

The J gene is TRBJ1-1, the V gene TRBV9; 8 bases align to TRBD1. V was clipped by 0 bases and J by 4 bases; unmatched bases: 2. CDR1 and CDR2 (germline): SGDLS, YYNGEE. CDR3 length: 14 amino acids. The CDR3 protein is CASSVGQGSTEAFF. CDR3 DNA: TGTGCCAGCAGCGTAGGACAGGGGAGCACTGAAGCTTTCTTT.

The chain employs TRBV14 and TRBJ2-3; D remains ambiguous. Trimming took off 5 bases at V and 5 bases at J, with 5 bases between the two ends. CDR1 and CDR2 (germline): SGHDN, FVKESK. The CDR3 is 11 residues long. The CDR3 spells CASSLGDTQYF. As DNA, the CDR3 is TGTGCCAGCAGCTTAGGAGATACGCAGTATTTT.

The genes are TRBV4-3 and TRBJ2-2; D is unclear. Germline-derived CDR1 and CDR2 are LGHNA and YSLEER. Trimming pared 1 base from V and 0 bases from J, leaving 12 bases between. The CDR3 contains 17 residues. The CDR3 region has the DNA TGCGCCAGCAGCCAAGTAGCCCCGTGGGCGAACACCGGGGAGCTGTTTTTT. Encoded protein: CASSQVAPWANTGELFF.

The chain combines TRBV25-1 with TRBJ2-1; 9 bases are a match to TRBD2. The CDR3 loop spans 18 amino acids. Germline CDR1 reads MGHDK; CDR2 reads SYGVNS. V lost 1 base to trimming and J lost 5 bases; unmatched junction nucleotides: 12. The CDR3 coding sequence is TGTGCCAGCAGTGAATCCGGGGCAGCGGGAGGATCGCACAATGAGCAGTTCTTC. Protein: CASSESGAAGGSHNEQFF.

The chain is built from TRBV9 and TRBJ1-2; D is unclear. Trimming removed 4 bases at V and 6 bases at J, with 16 bases between. Germline V gene lookup returns CDR1 SGDLS and CDR2 YYNGEE. This CDR3 contains 14 residues. The CDR3 sequence: CASSPGKVWDGYTF. The CDR3 DNA reads TGTGCCAGCAGCCCCGGAAAGGTGTGGGATGGCTACACCTTC. The entire variable domain, with the rest obtained from reference TRBV9 and TRBJ1-2, is as follows: DSGVTQTPKHLITATGQRVTLRCSPRSGDLSVYWYQQSLDQGLQFLIQYYNGEERAKGNILERFSAQQFPDLHSELNLSSLELGDSALYFCASSPGKVWDGYTFGSGTRLTVV.

This clone was observed a single time. J is TRBJ1-5 and V is TRBV19; maybe TRBD1 (5 bases). The ends were cut back, 5 bases at V and 1 base at J, with 18 bases in the middle. Germline CDR1 is LNHDA and CDR2 is SQIVND (reference sequence). This CDR3 comprises 17 residues. The CDR3: CASSGPGGVRSNQPQHF. As DNA, the CDR3 is TGTGCCAGTAGTGGCCCTGGAGGGGTACGCAGCAATCAGCCCCAGCATTTT. The entire variable domain, with the rest obtained from reference TRBV19 and TRBJ1-5, is as follows: DGGITQSPKYLFRKEGQNVTLSCEQNLNHDAMYWYRQDPGQGLRLIYYSQIVNDFQKGDIAEGYSVSREKKESFPLTVTSAQKNPTAFYLCASSGPGGVRSNQPQHFGDGTRLSIL.

This chain uses TRBV27 with TRBJ2-1; 11 bases are shared with TRBD2. Germline values: CDR1 MNHEY, CDR2 SMNVEV (reference sequence). V was clipped by 6 bases and J by 5 bases; unmatched bases: 6. The CDR3 consists of 15 residues. CDR3 DNA sequence: TGTGCCAGCAGAAACGGACTAGCGGGCGACAATGAGCAGTTCTTC. Translated: CASRNGLAGDNEQFF.

J is TRBJ2-2 and V is TRBV19; maybe TRBD2 (7 bases). The CDR3 extends over 16 amino acids. Germline values: CDR1 LNHDA, CDR2 SQIVND (reference sequence). The germline V and J ends were trimmed by 5 bases and 1 base, with 14 bases remaining between them. The DNA for the CDR3 is TGTGCCAGTAGTTACAACGGGGGGCTGAACACCGGGGAGCTGTTTTTT. This translates into CASSYNGGLNTGELFF.

The chain carries TRBV5-8 and TRBJ1-1; D gene ambiguous. The CDR3 contains 13 residues. Germline values: CDR1 SGHTS, CDR2 YDEGEE. V was cut by 1 base and J by 2 bases, with 6 bases left in between. The CDR3 region is CASSLSDNTEAFF. The CDR3 bases are TGTGCCAGCAGCTTGTCAGATAACACTGAAGCTTTCTTT. Supplemented by reference TRBV5-8 and TRBJ1-1, the full variable domain reads EAGVTQSPTHLIKTRGQQATLRCSPISGHTSVYWYQQALGLGLQFLLWYDEGEERNRGNFPPRFSGRQFPNYSSELNVNALELEDSALYLCASSLSDNTEAFFGQGTRLTVV.

V gene TRBV4-1 combines with J gene TRBJ2-7; 7 bases match TRBD2. Germline lookup yields CDR1 MGHRA and CDR2 YSYEKL. CDR3 length: 18 residues. Trimming removed 6 bases from V and 2 bases from J; junction bases left unmatched: 19. The CDR3 is CASSPRVAGIEEAYEQYF. CDR3 nucleotide sequence: TGCGCCAGCAGTCCCCGGGTAGCGGGTATTGAAGAGGCCTACGAGCAGTACTTC.

This chain connects TRBV5-5 to TRBJ2-2; TRBD1 aligns across 8 bases. The CDR3 loop spans 16 amino acids. The V gene end was trimmed by 4 bases and the J gene end by 0 bases; junction bases not matched to a gene: 5. CDR1 and CDR2 from the germline V gene are SGHKS and YYEKEE (reference sequence). CDR3 nucleotide sequence: TGTGCCAGCAGCCGAGGACAGGGAGCGAACACCGGGGAGCTGTTTTTT. Amino acids: CASSRGQGANTGELFF.

The chain is built from TRBV6-2 or TRBV6-3 and TRBJ2-7, with 10 nucleotides matching TRBD1. Per germline, CDR1 MNHEY and CDR2 SVGEGT. The V segment lost 2 bases and the J segment 1 base; nucleotides outside the gene matches: 8. The CDR3 has 17 amino acids. CDR3 loop: CASSYTSRGQGSYEQYF. The DNA for the CDR3 is TGTGCCAGCAGTTACACGAGTAGGGGACAGGGGTCCTACGAGCAGTACTTC.

The J gene is TRBJ2-6, the V gene TRBV6-5; D might be TRBD2 (6 bases). Germline assignment: CDR1 MNHEY and CDR2 SVGAGI. The V and J ends lost 2 bases and 10 bases respectively, with 9 bases between them. The CDR3 totals 13 residues. CDR3 sequence reads: CASSYGRENVLTF. In DNA, the CDR3 is TGTGCCAGCAGTTACGGTCGGGAGAACGTCCTGACTTTC.

This clone has a single count. V is TRBV30 and J is TRBJ1-3; TRBD1 aligns across 7 bases. The length of the CDR3 is 15 residues. Trimming took 2 bases from V and 0 from J; bases not matched to a gene: 4. Germline CDR1 GTSNPN, CDR2 SVGIG (reference sequence). In DNA, the CDR3 is TGTGCCTGGAGTAAAGGGGGCCTCTCTGGAAACACCATATATTTT. This encodes CAWSKGGLSGNTIYF.

The chain carries TRBV28 and TRBJ2-7, with 7 positions matching TRBD2. Trimming took 6 bases from V and 2 from J; bases not matched to a gene: 16. This CDR3 contains 17 residues. Looked up from germline, CDR1 is MDHEN and CDR2 is SYDVKM. For the CDR3, the DNA is TGTGCCAGCAGACCCCAAGTTAAACGGGAGGCCGCCTACGAGCAGTACTTC. It encodes CASRPQVKREAAYEQYF.

This clone was picked up one time. V gene TRBV2 combines with J gene TRBJ2-2; D possibly matches TRBD1 or TRBD2 (5 bases each). Trimming left V 3 bases short and J 8 bases short, with 13 bases between. The CDR3 contains 14 residues. Germline V gene data show CDR1 as SNHLY and CDR2 as FYNNEI. The CDR3 loop reads CASSDNMGTGELFF. CDR3 sequence (DNA): TGTGCCAGCAGTGATAATATGGGGACGGGGGAGCTGTTTTTT.

The V and J genes are TRBV7-8 and TRBJ1-5; D is undetermined. V lost 6 bases and J lost 3, with 18 bases in between. Germline CDR1 reads SGHVS; CDR2 reads FQNEAQ. The CDR3 contains 16 residues. The CDR3 DNA is TGTGCCAGCAGTCAACTCCCGGACGGCCTCAATCAGCCCCAGCATTTT. It is translated as CASSQLPDGLNQPQHF.

The V and J genes are TRBV7-7 and TRBJ2-7, with D unclear. The germline gives CDR1 SSHAT, CDR2 FNYEAQ (reference sequence). V gave up 2 bases and J gave up 7 bases, with 18 bases separating them. The CDR3 is 15 amino acids. The CDR3 nucleotides are TGTGCCAGCAGCTTATACCCGGGTCTGAAGGGAGAGCAGTACTTC. This gives the protein CASSLYPGLKGEQYF.